This TCR beta chain came from a study of blood T cell repertoires in COVID-19. The wider study: Donors in the United States, Italy and Spain gave samples during acute or convalescent COVID-19. Sample material is recorded as cDNA or gDNA derived from T cells, B-cell-depleted T cells, or PBMCs.

In the source study's methods: Reference gene primer amplification in the assay estimated nucleated cell counts. The table came from immunoSEQ multiplex PCR; TCRdb's copy has only in-frame clones and leaves some out. That table is the source of V, J and clone size, and D and trimming were worked out from the DNA. The sample holds 200,000 to 300,000 clones; approximately 80% are singletons and the top ten take under 5.5%. The V and J ends lost 3 bases and 8 bases respectively, with 8 bases between them. The CDR3 has 12 amino acids. This TCR derives from a man aged 60 to 75 with acute or convalescent COVID-19. The chain couples TRBV12-3 or TRBV12-4 to TRBJ1-3; TRBD1 might be the D (5 bases). Sequencing was carried out using peripheral blood. The CDR3 is CASSFGGDTIYF. The CDR3 coding sequence is TGTGCCAGCAGTTTCGGAGGGGACACCATATATTTT.